The 5 T cell receptor beta chains below all came from one sample that was sequenced in a study of T cell repertoires in cytomegalovirus infection. No antigen is known for these receptors. In TCRdb, the reads were re-called with MiXCR into one record per CDR3 protein. Among 80,000 to 90,000 distinct CDR3 sequences listed, about 44% were seen once. The sequences come from CD8+ T cells from cultured PBMCs, collected from culture after CMV antigen stimulation. The receptors were sampled from a human donor in good health (CMV status not recorded). Some clones in this sample may be carry-over from other donors' samples.

The chain combines TRBV28 with TRBJ2-1; D is unclear. This CDR3 has 16 amino acids. Germline V lookup: CDR1 MDHEN, CDR2 SYDVKM. V was clipped by 5 bases and J by 2 bases, with 16 bases between them. The CDR3 DNA follows: TGTGCCAGCAGTCCGTTCGAATGGGCCACCTACAATGAGCAGTTCTTC. It yields the protein CASSPFEWATYNEQFF.

This chain joins TRBV7-2 and TRBJ2-7, with a tentative D call TRBD2 (6 bases). Trimming pared 7 bases from V and 1 base from J, leaving 11 bases between. This CDR3 region has 13 residues. The germline V gene encodes CDR1 SGHTA and CDR2 FQGNSA. CDR3: CASIEGTSYEQYF. The CDR3 DNA reads as TGTGCCAGCATCGAAGGGACTTCCTACGAGCAGTACTTC.

The chain combines TRBV12-3 or TRBV12-4 with TRBJ1-1; tentative D call: TRBD1 (5 bases). V lost 1 base and J lost 11, with 14 bases in between. The CDR3 is 13 residues long. The CDR3 loop is CASSLGMEGMAFF. In nucleotides, the CDR3 is TGTGCCAGCAGTTTAGGGATGGAGGGGATGGCTTTCTTT.

This chain connects TRBV20-1 to TRBJ2-7; 12 nucleotides align to TRBD2. V lost 5 bases, J lost 4 bases, and 3 bases stayed unmatched. The CDR3 runs to 13 residues. Germline CDR1 DFQATT, CDR2 SNEGSKA (reference sequence). As DNA, the CDR3 is TGCAGTGCTTCTAGCGGGAGGGGGTACGAGCAGTACTTC. Amino acid sequence: CSASSGRGYEQYF.

The chain combines TRBV7-8 with TRBJ2-5, with 8 bases lining up with TRBD2. The CDR3 contains 15 residues. Germline loops: CDR1 SGHVS, CDR2 FQNEAQ. With V trimmed by 1 base and J by 5 bases, 6 bases remained unmatched. The CDR3 nucleotides are TGTGCCAGCAGCTTAGTAACGGGAGGGGGGGAGACCCAGTACTTC. It codes for CASSLVTGGGETQYF.